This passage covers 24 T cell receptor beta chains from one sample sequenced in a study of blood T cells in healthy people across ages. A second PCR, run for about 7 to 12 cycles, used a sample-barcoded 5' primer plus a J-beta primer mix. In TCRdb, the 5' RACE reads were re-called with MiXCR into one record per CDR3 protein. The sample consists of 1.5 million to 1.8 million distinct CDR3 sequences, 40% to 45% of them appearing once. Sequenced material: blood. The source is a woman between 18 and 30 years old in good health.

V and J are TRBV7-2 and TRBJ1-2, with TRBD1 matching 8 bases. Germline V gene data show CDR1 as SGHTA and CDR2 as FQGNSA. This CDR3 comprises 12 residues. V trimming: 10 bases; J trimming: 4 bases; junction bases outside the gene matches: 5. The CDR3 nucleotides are TGTGCCACTGACAGGGGATCCTATGGCTACACCTTC. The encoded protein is CATDRGSYGYTF.

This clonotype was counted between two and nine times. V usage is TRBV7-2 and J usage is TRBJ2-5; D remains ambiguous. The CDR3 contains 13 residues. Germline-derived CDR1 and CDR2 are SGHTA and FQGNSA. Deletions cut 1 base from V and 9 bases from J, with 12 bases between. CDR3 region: CASSLEQRLAQYF. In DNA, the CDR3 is TGTGCCAGCAGCTTAGAACAAAGGTTGGCCCAGTACTTC.

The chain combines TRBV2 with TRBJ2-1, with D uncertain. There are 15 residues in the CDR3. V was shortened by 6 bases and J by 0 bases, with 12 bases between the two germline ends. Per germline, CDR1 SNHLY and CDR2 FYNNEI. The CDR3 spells CASRYQWSSYNEQFF. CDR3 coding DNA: TGTGCCAGCAGGTATCAGTGGAGCTCCTACAATGAGCAGTTCTTC.

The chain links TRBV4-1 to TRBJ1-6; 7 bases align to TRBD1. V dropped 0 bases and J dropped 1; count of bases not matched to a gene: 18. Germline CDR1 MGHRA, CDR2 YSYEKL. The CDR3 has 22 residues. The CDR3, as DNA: TGCGCCAGCAGCCAAGAACGAGCCCCACAGGGGTCTAGCGGATCCTATAATTCACCCCTCCACTTT. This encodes CASSQERAPQGSSGSYNSPLHF.

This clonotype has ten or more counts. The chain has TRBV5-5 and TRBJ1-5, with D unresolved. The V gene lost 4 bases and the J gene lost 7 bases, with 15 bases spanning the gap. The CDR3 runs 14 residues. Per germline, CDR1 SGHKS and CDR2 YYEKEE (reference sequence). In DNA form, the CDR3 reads TGTGCCAGCAGCCCGGCCGGGTTAGTCCAGCCCCAGCATTTT. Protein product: CASSPAGLVQPQHF.

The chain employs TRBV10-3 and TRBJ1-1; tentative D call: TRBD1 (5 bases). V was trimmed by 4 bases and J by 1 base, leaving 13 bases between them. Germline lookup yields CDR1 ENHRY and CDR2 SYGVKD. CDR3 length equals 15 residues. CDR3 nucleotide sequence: TGTGCCATCAGTGCTGCGGGCCAGGGGAACACTGAAGCTTTCTTT. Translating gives CAISAAGQGNTEAFF.

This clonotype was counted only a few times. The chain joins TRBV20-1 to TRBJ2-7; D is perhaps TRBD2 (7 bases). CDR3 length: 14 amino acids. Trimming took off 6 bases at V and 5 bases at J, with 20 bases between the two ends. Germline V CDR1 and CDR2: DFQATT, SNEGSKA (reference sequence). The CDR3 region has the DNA TGCAGTGCCTCCGGGGGGCAGCTGAGCCACGAGCAGTACTTC. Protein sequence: CSASGGQLSHEQYF.

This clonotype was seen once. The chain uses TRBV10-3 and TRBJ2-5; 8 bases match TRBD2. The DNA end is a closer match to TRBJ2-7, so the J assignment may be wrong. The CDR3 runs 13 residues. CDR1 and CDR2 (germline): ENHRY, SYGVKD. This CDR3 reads CAINREGPYEQYF. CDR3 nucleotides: TGTGCCATCAACCGGGAGGGACCCTACGAGCAGTACTTC.

CDR3 in amino acids: CASSLRTGGFSYEQYF. In DNA form, the CDR3 reads TGTGCCAGCAGCCTCCGGACAGGGGGCTTCAGCTACGAGCAGTACTTC. This chain joins TRBV13 and TRBJ2-7; TRBD1 matches at 11 bases. The CDR3 contains 16 residues. CDR1 and CDR2 from the germline V gene are PRHDT and FYEKMQ (reference sequence). Trimming at V came to 5 bases and at J to 3 bases, leaving 9 bases not matched to a gene. Full variable domain (missing parts from reference TRBV13 and TRBJ2-7): AAGVIQSPRHLIKEKRETATLKCYPIPRHDTVYWYQQGPGQDPQFLISFYEKMQSDKGSIPDRFSAQQFSDYHSELNMSSLELGDSALYFCASSLRTGGFSYEQYFGPGTRLTVT.

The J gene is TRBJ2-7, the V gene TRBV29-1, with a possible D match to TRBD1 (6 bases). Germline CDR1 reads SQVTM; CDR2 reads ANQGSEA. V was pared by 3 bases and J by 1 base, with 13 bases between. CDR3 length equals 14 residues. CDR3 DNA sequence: TGCAGCGTTGAGTCGGTGCAGGGGTCCTACGAGCAGTACTTC. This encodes CSVESVQGSYEQYF.

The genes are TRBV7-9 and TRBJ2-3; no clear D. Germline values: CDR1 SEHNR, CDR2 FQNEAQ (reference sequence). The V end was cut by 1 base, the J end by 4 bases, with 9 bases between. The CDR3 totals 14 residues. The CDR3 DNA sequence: TGTGCCAGCAGCTTAGGGAGCTTGGCAGATACGCAGTATTTT. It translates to CASSLGSLADTQYF.

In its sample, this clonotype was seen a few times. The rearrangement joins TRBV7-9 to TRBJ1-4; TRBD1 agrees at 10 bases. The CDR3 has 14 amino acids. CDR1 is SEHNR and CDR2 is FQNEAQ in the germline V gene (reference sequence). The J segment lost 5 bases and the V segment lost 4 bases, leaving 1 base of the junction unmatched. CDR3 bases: TGTGCCAGCAGCTGGGGACAGGGGAATGAAAAACTGTTTTTT. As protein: CASSWGQGNEKLFF.

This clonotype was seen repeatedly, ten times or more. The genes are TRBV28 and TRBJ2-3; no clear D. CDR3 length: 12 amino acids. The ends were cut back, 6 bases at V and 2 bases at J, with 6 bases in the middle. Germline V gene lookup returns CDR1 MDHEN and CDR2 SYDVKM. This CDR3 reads CASSPITDTQYF. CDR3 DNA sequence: TGTGCCAGCAGCCCAATCACAGATACGCAGTATTTT. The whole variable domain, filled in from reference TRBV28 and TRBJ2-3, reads DVKVTQSSRYLVKRTGEKVFLECVQDMDHENMFWYRQDPGLGLRLIYFSYDVKMKEKGDIPEGYSVSREKKERFSLILESASTNQTSMYLCASSPITDTQYFGPGTRLTVL.

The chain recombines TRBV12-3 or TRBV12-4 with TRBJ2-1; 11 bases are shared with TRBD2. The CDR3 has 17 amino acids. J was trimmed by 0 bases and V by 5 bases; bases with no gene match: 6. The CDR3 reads CASSPGTSGTSYNEQFF. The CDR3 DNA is TGTGCCAGCAGTCCCGGGACTAGCGGCACCTCCTACAATGAGCAGTTCTTC.

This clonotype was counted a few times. CDR3: CASSSPAGSSEKLFF. The CDR3 nucleotides read TGTGCCAGCAGTTCCCCAGCAGGGTCAAGTGAAAAACTGTTTTTT. This chain links TRBV27 with TRBJ1-4, with a weak D call TRBD1 (5 bases). The CDR3 extends over 15 amino acids. Looked up from germline, CDR1 is MNHEY and CDR2 is SMNVEV (reference sequence). Trimming removed 4 bases from V and 7 bases from J, with 16 bases in between.

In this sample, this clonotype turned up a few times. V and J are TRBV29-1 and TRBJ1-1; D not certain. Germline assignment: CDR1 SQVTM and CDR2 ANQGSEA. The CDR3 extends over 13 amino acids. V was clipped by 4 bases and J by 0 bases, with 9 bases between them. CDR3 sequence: CSVVRILNTEAFF. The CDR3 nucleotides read TGCAGCGTTGTACGGATACTGAACACTGAAGCTTTCTTT.

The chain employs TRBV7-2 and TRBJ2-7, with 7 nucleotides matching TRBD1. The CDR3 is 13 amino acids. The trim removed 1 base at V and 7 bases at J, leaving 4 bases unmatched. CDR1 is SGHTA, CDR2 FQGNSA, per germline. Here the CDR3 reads CASSLVGTEEQYF. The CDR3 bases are TGTGCCAGCAGCTTAGTCGGGACAGAGGAGCAGTACTTC.

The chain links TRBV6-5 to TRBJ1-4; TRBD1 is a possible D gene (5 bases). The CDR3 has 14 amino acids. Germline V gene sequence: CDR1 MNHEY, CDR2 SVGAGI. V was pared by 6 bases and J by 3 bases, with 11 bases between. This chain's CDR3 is CASRKGSANEKLFF. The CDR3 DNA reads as TGTGCCAGCAGGAAGGGGTCGGCTAATGAAAAACTGTTTTTT.

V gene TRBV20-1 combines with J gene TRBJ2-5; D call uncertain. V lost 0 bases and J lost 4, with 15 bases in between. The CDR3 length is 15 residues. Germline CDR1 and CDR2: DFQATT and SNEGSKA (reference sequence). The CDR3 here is CSARDPGALGETQYF. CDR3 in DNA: TGCAGTGCTAGAGATCCAGGCGCTTTAGGAGAGACCCAGTACTTC.

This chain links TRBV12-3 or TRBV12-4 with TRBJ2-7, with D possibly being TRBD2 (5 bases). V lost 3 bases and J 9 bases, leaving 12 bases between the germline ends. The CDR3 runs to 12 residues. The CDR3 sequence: CASSFYGVGQYF. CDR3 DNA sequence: TGTGCCAGCAGTTTCTACGGGGTCGGGCAGTACTTC.

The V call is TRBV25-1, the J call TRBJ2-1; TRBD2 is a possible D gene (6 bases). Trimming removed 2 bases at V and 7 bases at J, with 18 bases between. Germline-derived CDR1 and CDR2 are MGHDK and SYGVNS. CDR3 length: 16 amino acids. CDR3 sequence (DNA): TGTGCCAGCAGTGAAAGTCGACTAGGCTATCTAAATGAGCAGTTCTTC. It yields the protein CASSESRLGYLNEQFF.

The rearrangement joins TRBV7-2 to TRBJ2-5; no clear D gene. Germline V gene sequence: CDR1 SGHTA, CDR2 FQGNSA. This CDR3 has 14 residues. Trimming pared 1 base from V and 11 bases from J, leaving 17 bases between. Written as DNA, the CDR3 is TGTGCCAGCAGCTTAGAAGACCTTAGGAATGAGCAGTACTTC. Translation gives CASSLEDLRNEQYF. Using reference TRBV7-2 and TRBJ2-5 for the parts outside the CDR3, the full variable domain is GAGVSQSPSNKVTEKGKDVELRCDPISGHTALYWYRQSLGQGLEFLIYFQGNSAPDKSGLPSDRFSAERTGGSVSTLTIQRTQQEDSAVYLCASSLEDLRNEQYFGPGTRLLVL.

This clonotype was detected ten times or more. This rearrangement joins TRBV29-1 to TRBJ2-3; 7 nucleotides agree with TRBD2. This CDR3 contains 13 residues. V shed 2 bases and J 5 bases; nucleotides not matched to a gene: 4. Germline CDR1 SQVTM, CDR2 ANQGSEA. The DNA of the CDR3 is TGCAGCGTTGAACTGCGGGGGTTAGATACGCAGTATTTT. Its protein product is CSVELRGLDTQYF.

The CDR3 DNA sequence: TGTGCCAGCAGCCCAACCGGGACAGGGGGCTACGAGCAGTACTTC. Amino acids: CASSPTGTGGYEQYF. The gene calls are TRBV12-3 or TRBV12-4 and TRBJ2-7; 11 bases fit TRBD1. The CDR3 contains 15 residues. The V segment lost 6 bases and the J segment 3 bases; nucleotides outside the gene matches: 7.